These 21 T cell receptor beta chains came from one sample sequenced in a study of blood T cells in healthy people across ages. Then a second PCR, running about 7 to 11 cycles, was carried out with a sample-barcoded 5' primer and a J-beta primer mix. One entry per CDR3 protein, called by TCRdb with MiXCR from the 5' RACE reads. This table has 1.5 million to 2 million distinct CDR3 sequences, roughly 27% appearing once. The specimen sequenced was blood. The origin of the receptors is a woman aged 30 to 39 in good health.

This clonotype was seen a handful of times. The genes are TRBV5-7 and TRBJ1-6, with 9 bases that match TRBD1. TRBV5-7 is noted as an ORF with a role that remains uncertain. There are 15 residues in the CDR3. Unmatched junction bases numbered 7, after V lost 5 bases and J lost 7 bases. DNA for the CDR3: TGTGCCAGCAGGGCCCGGGACAGGGCGAATTCACCCCTCCACTTT. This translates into CASRARDRANSPLHF.

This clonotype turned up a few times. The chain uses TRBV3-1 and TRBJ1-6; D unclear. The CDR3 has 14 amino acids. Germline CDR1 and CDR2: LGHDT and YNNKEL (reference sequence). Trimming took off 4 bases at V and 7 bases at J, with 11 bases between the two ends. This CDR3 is CASSPRRGNSPLHF. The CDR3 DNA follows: TGTGCCAGCAGCCCACGACGGGGAAATTCACCCCTCCACTTT.

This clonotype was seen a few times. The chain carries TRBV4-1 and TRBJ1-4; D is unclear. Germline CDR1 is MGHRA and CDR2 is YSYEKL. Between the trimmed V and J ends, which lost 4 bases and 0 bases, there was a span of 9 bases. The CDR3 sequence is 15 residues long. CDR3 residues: CASSLPGTTNEKLFF. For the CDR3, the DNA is TGCGCCAGCAGCCTGCCCGGGACAACTAATGAAAAACTGTTTTTT.

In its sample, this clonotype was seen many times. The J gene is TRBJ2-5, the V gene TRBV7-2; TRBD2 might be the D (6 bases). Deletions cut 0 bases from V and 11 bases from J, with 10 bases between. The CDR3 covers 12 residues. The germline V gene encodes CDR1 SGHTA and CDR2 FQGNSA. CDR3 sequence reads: CASSLAGGGQYF. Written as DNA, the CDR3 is TGTGCCAGCAGCTTAGCAGGTGGAGGGCAGTACTTC.

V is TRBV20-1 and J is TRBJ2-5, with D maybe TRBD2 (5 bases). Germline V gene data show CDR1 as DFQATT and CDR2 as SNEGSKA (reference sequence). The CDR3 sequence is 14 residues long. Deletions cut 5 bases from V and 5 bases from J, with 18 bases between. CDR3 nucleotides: TGCAGTGCTCGGAGCGGCCTTACTAAGGAGACCCAGTACTTC. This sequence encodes CSARSGLTKETQYF.

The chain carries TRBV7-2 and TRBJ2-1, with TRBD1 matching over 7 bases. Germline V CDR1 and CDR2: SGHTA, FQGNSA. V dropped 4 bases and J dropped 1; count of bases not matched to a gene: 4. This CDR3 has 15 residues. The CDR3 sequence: CASSSDRESYNEQFF. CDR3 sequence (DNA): TGTGCCAGCAGCTCCGACAGGGAGTCCTACAATGAGCAGTTCTTC.

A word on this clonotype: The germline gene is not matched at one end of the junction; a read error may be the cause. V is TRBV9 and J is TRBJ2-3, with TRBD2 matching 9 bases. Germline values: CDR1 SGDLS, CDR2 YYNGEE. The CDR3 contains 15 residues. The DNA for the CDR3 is TGTGCCAGCAACGTAGCGAGCGGGGGGACAGATACGCAGTATTTT. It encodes CASNVASGGTDTQYF.

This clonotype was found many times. CDR3 in amino acids: CASSPRGDLYNEQFF. The CDR3 DNA reads as TGCGCCAGCAGCCCCCGCGGGGACCTATACAATGAGCAGTTCTTC. The chain uses TRBV5-1 and TRBJ2-1; a possible D gene is TRBD2 (6 bases). Trimming took off 4 bases at V and 4 bases at J, with 15 bases between the two ends. In germline, CDR1 is SGHRS, CDR2 YFSETQ. CDR3 length: 15 amino acids.

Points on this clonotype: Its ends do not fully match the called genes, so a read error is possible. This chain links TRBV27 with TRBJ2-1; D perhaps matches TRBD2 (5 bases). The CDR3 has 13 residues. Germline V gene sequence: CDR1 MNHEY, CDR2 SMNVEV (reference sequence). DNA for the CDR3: TGTGCTAGCAGTTTAGCCCCGGGGTCTGAGCAGTTCTTC. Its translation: CASSLAPGSEQFF.

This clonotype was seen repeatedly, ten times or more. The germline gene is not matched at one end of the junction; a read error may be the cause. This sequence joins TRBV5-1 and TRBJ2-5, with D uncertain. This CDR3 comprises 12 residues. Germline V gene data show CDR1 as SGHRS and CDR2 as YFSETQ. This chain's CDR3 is CASSFSQETQYF. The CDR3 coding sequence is TGTGCCAGCAGCTTCTCACAAGAGACCCAGTACTTC.

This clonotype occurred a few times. CDR3 sequence: CASSLVLGTQETQYF. The CDR3 nucleotides are TGTGCCAGCAGCTTAGTTCTTGGGACACAAGAGACCCAGTACTTC. V and J are TRBV7-2 and TRBJ2-5; a possible D gene is TRBD1 (6 bases). The ends were cut back, 1 base at V and 2 bases at J, with 11 bases in the middle. Germline-derived CDR1 and CDR2 are SGHTA and FQGNSA. The CDR3 is 15 amino acids.

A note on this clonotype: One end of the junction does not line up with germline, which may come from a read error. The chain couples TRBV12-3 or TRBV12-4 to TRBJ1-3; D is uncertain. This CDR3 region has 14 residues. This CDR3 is CASTRRDSGNTTYF. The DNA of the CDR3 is TGTGCCAGCACCCGACGCGACTCTGGAAACACCACATATTTT.

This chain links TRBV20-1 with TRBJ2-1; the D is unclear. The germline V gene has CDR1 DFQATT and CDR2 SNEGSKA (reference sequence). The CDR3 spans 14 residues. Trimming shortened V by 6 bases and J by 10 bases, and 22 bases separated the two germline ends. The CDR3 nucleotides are TGCAGTGCCGAAGCTGGCGGCAGCTCCTACGAGCAGTTCTTC. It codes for CSAEAGGSSYEQFF.

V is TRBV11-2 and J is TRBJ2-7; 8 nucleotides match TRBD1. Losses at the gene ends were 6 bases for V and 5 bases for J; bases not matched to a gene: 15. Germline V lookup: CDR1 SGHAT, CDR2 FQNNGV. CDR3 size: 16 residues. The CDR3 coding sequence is TGTGCCAGCAGGTCACCGGGACAGGTCCGGAGGAACGAGCAGTACTTC. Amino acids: CASRSPGQVRRNEQYF.

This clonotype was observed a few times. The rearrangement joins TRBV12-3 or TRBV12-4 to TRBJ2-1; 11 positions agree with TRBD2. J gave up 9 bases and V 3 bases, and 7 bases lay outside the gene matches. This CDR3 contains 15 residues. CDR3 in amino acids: CASSFFSGRGVEQFF. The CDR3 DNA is TGTGCCAGCAGTTTCTTTAGCGGGAGGGGAGTTGAGCAGTTCTTC.

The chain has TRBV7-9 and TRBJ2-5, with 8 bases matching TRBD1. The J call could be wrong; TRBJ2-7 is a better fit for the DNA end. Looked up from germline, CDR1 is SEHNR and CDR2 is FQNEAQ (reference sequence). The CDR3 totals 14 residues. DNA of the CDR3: TGTGCCAGCAGCTTGGGGTGGACAGGGAACGAGCAGTACTTC. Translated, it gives CASSLGWTGNEQYF.

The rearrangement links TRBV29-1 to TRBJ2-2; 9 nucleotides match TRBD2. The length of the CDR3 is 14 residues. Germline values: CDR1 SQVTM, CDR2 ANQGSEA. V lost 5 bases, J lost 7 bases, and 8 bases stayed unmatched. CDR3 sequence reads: CSVMAGGPNGELFF. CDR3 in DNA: TGCAGCGTTATGGCGGGAGGGCCCAACGGGGAGCTGTTTTTT.

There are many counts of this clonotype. The DNA for the CDR3 is TGCAGTGCTCGACAAAACGCCTACGAGCAGTACTTC. It encodes CSARQNAYEQYF. This chain joins TRBV20-1 and TRBJ2-7, with unresolved D. V was pared by 5 bases and J by 2 bases, with 10 bases between. Per germline, CDR1 DFQATT and CDR2 SNEGSKA (reference sequence). This CDR3 is 12 amino acids long.

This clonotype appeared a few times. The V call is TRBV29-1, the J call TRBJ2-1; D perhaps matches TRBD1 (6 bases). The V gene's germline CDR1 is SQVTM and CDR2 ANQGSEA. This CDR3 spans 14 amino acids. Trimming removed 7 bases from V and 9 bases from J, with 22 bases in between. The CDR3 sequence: CSGEQGLRTGEQFF. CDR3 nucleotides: TGCAGCGGGGAACAGGGATTAAGGACCGGTGAGCAGTTCTTC.

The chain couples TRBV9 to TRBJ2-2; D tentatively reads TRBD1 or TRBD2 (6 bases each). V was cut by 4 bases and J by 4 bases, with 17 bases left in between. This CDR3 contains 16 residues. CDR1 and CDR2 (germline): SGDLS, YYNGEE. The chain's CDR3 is CASSPRGAPGTGELFF. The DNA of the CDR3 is TGTGCCAGCAGCCCTAGGGGGGCCCCGGGCACCGGGGAGCTGTTTTTT.

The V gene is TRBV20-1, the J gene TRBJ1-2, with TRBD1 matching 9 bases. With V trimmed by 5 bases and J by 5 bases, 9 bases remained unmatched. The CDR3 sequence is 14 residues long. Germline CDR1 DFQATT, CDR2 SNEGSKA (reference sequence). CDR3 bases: TGCAGTGCTCCCTCGGGACAGGGATTATATGGCTACACCTTC. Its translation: CSAPSGQGLYGYTF.